This TCR beta chain was documented in a study of PD-1 blockade in classical Hodgkin lymphoma. Whole-study findings and limits: Any patient who commenced nivolumab under 1 year after ASCT was excluded. With respect to the repertoire differences, their causes, possibly disease activity or prior therapy, remain undefined. Only CD4+ TCR diversity, not CD8+, had risen significantly by C4D1. It was among complete responders that baseline diversity resembled that of newly diagnosed patients.

The time point was: cycle 4 day 1 (C4D1), after 6 weeks of nivolumab. No patient escaped relapse after autologous stem cell transplantation, and brentuximab vedotin exposure varied. TCRdb's table, derived via immunoSEQ multiplex PCR, lists solely in-frame clones and lacks some. The sample includes roughly 46,000 clones, about 75% of them seen just once. About this clone: The antigen is undetermined.

This CDR3 contains 14 residues. Trimming cost V 2 bases and J 5 bases, with 12 bases left between them. Germline lookup yields CDR1 SGHTA and CDR2 FQGNSA. The sample was peripheral blood mononuclear cells (PBMCs), taken before the fourth cycle of nivolumab. The rearrangement joins TRBV7-2 to TRBJ1-2; D gene uncertain. This sequence was found in a human donor with classical Hodgkin lymphoma. Here the CDR3 reads CASSLIPTDYGYTF. The CDR3 bases are TGTGCCAGCAGCTTAATTCCGACGGATTATGGCTACACCTTC.